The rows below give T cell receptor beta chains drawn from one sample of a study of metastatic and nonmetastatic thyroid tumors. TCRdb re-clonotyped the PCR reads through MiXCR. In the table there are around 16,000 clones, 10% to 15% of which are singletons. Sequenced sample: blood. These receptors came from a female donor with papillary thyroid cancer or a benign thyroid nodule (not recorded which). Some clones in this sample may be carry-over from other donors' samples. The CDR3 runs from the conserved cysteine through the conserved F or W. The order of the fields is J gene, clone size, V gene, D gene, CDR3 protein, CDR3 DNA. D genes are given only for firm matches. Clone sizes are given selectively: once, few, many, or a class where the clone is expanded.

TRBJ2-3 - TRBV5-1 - CASSLGGEKATQCF TGCGCCAGCAGCTTGGGAGGGGAGAAAGCTACTCAGTGTTTT
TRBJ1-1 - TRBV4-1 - CASSQGPFPEAFF TGCGCCAGCAGCCAAGGACCCTTTCCTGAAGCTTTCTTT
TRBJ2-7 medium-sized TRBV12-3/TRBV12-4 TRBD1 CASSATGGHEQYF TGTGCCAGCAGTGCCACAGGGGGCCACGAGCAGTACTTC
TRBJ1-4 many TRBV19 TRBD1 CASRTGQGKEKLFF TGTGCCAGTAGGACGGGACAGGGAAAGGAAAAACTGTTTTTT
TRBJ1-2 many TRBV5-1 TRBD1 CASSLDPGTAYGYTF TGCGCCAGCAGCTTGGACCCCGGGACAGCCTATGGCTACACCTTC
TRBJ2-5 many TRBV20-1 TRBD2 CSARDRREGETQYF TGCAGTGCTAGAGATCGCAGGGAGGGGGAGACCCAGTACTTC
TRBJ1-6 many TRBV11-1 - CASSPVYGRGRNSPLHF TGTGCCAGCAGCCCCGTCTACGGCAGGGGTAGAAATTCACCCCTCCACTTT
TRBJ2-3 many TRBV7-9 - CASSPALLTDTQYF TGTGCCAGCAGTCCAGCGCTCTTAACAGATACGCAGTATTTT
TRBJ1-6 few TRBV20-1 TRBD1 CSALTGADNSPLHF TGCAGTGCACTGACAGGGGCCGATAATTCACCCCTCCACTTT
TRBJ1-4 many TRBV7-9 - CASRQNNEKLFF TGTGCCAGCAGGCAGAATAATGAAAAACTGTTTTTT
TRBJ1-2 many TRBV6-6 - CASSYSSWGVLNYGYTF TGTGCCAGCAGTTACTCCTCGTGGGGAGTACTTAACTATGGCTACACCTTC
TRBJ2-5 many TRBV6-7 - CASRRIYETQYF TGTGCCAGCAGGAGGATTTACGAGACCCAGTACTTC
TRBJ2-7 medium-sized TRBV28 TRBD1 CASSRQGIYEQYF TGTGCCAGCAGTCGACAGGGAATCTACGAGCAGTACTTC
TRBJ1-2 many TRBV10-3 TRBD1 CAIKRSGQGSSGYTF TGTGCCATCAAGCGTTCGGGACAGGGATCGAGTGGCTACACCTTC
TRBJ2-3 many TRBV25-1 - CASTPMARGTDTQYF TGTGCCAGCACCCCCATGGCCAGGGGAACAGATACGCAGTATTTT
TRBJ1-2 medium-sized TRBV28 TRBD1 CASSTGGRYGYTF TGTGCCAGCAGCACAGGGGGCCGGTATGGCTACACCTTC
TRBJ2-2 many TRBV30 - CAWRLASRITGELFF TGTGCCTGGAGGTTGGCTTCTCGTATCACCGGGGAGCTGTTTTTT
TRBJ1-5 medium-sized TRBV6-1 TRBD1 CASRGTGNQPQHF TGTGCCAGCAGGGGGACAGGGAACCAGCCCCAGCATTTT
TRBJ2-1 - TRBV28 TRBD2 CASSHPARGGEHFF TGTGCCAGCAGCCACCCCGCACGGGGGGGTGAGCATTTCTTC
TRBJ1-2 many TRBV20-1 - CSAREYQGRYTF TGCAGTGCTAGAGAATATCAGGGGCGCTACACCTTC
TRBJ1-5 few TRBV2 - CASSPTWYSNQPQHF TGTGCCAGCAGTCCCACATGGTACAGCAATCAGCCCCAGCATTTT
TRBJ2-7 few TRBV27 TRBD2 CASSSGTSQYF TGTGCCAGCAGTTCCGGGACTAGCCAGTACTTC
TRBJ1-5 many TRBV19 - CASSIGSDQPQHF TGTGCCAGTAGTATAGGCTCTGATCAGCCCCAGCATTTT
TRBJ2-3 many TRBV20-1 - CSARDLGTQYF TGCAGTGCTAGAGATCTAGGGACGCAGTATTTT
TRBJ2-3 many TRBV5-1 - CASSGTRKWDTQYF TGCGCCAGCAGCGGGACTCGCAAGTGGGATACGCAGTATTTT
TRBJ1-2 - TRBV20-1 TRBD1 CSAIDRGDRGYTF TGCAGTGCTATTGACAGGGGGGATCGTGGCTACACCTTC
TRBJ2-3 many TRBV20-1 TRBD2 CSARYGTSGGGSTDTQYF TGCAGTGCTAGATATGGGACTAGCGGGGGGGGTTCCACAGATACGCAGTATTTT
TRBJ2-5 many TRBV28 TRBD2 CASWGEGRETQYF TGTGCCAGCTGGGGGGAGGGGCGGGAGACCCAGTACTTC
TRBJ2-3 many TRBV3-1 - CASSQVVQGQDTQYF TGTGCCAGCAGCCAAGTTGTTCAGGGGCAAGATACGCAGTATTTT
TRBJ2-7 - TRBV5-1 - CASSLGQYYEQYF TGCGCCAGCAGCTTGGGACAGTACTACGAGCAGTACTTC
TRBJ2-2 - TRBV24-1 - CATSSCSGELFF TGTGCCACCTCAAGTTGCTCCGGGGAGCTGTTTTTT
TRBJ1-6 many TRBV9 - CASSATTGSPLHF TGTGCCAGCAGCGCTACGACAGGTTCACCCCTCCACTTT
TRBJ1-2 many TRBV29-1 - CSVVKGPYGYTF TGCAGCGTTGTAAAAGGACCCTATGGCTACACCTTC
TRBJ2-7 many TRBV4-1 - CASSQGGHEQYF TGCGCCAGCAGCCAGGGTGGGCACGAGCAGTACTTC
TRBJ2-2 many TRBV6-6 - CASSYRQNTGELFF TGTGCCAGCAGTTACAGACAGAACACCGGGGAGCTGTTTTTT
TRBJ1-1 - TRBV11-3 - CASSSRGGAEAFF TGTGCCAGCAGTTCTCGGGGTGGGGCTGAAGCTTTCTTT
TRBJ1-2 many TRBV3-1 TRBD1 CASSQAPSGGGGYTF TGTGCCAGCAGCCAAGCCCCCTCAGGGGGCGGGGGCTACACCTTC
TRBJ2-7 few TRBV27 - CASSCTGNNYQQYF TGTGCCAGCAGTTGTACAGGGAACAACTACCAGCAGTACTTC
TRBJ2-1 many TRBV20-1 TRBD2 CSARDPAGAGNEQFF TGCAGTGCTAGAGATCCGGCGGGAGCGGGCAATGAGCAGTTCTTC
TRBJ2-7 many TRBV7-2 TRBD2 CASSLGRGASYEQYF TGTGCCAGCAGCTTGGGGCGGGGGGCTTCCTACGAGCAGTACTTC
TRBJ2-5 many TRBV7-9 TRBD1 CASSLVGTGREETQYF TGTGCCAGCAGCTTAGTAGGGACAGGGAGGGAAGAGACCCAGTACTTC
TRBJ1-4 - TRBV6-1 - CASSVTRETKLFF TGTGCCAGCAGTGTAACCCGGGAGACTAAACTGTTTTTT
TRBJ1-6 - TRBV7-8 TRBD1 CASSFEGQHNSPLHF TGTGCCAGCAGCTTTGAGGGACAGCATAATTCACCCCTCCACTTT
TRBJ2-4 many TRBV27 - CAEHRQGSGAKNIQYF TGTGCCGAGCACCGGCAGGGATCAGGAGCCAAAAACATTCAGTACTTC
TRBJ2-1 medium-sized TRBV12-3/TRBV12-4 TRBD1 CASSRPGQGVGEQFF TGTGCCAGCAGCCGCCCGGGACAGGGGGTCGGTGAGCAGTTCTTC
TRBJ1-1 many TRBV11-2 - CASSRQVPGTEAFF TGTGCCAGCAGCCGACAGGTCCCGGGGACTGAAGCTTTCTTT
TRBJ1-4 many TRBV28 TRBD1 CASSSQGVLEKLFF TGTGCCAGCAGTTCACAGGGGGTACTTGAAAAACTGTTTTTT
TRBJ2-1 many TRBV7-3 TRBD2 CASSSGLAGGDEQFF TGTGCCAGCAGCTCGGGACTAGCGGGAGGGGATGAGCAGTTCTTC
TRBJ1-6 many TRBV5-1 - CASSDRTGNSPLHF TGCGCCAGCAGCGACCGGACGGGAAATTCACCCCTCCACTTT
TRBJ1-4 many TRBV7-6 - CASSLGLGGQQEKLFF TGTGCCAGCAGCTTAGGACTCGGGGGCCAACAGGAAAAACTGTTTTTT
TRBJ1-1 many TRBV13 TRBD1 CASSLVLSNRGSMNTEAFF TGTGCCAGCAGCTTAGTCCTTAGTAACAGGGGGAGTATGAACACTGAAGCTTTCTTT